This T cell receptor beta chain was profiled in a study of T cell changes during pregnancy in multiple sclerosis. Sequencing was performed with immunoSEQ multiplex PCR; in TCRdb, only in-frame clones are kept and a portion is missing. The data hold around 25,000 clones, with 85% to 90% observed a single time. CDR1 and CDR2 (germline): MNHEY, SVGAGI. The V and J ends lost 4 bases and 3 bases respectively, with 12 bases between them. This CDR3 has 14 amino acids. The sample here was CD8+ T cells from peripheral blood mononuclear cells, taken in the second trimester of pregnancy. The chain combines TRBV6-5 with TRBJ2-5; no reliable D call. The origin of this receptor is a female donor with multiple sclerosis, enrolled in a pregnancy study. The CDR3 spells CASSSPRRKETQYF. In nucleotides, the CDR3 is TGTGCCAGCAGTTCCCCTCGCAGAAAAGAGACCCAGTACTTC.